The T cell receptor beta chain under discussion was sequenced for a study of T-cell memory formation after mild COVID-19. Germline-derived CDR1 and CDR2 are SNHLY and FYNNEI. The CDR3 runs 15 residues. The ends lost 6 bases at V and 7 bases at J; junction bases unmatched: 11. Findings of the study overall: CD4+ clones that contracted lay mainly in CM and EM; CD8+ ones lay in EMRA.

This clonotype has more than one count but fewer than ten. What it binds is unknown. Sample barcodes and UMIs were carried by the TCR alpha and TCR beta cDNA libraries that 5'RACE generated with constant-segment primers. TCRdb called the 5' RACE reads again in MiXCR, with one record for every CDR3 protein. Seen here are roughly 340,000 distinct CDR3 sequences, 20% observed once, and the top ten hold under 25%. This clonotype was obtained from a man in his late teens or twenties who had mild COVID-19 (a few samples of this study predate the infection). Cell type and time point are not known. The source material was PBMCs or a T cell subset sorted from them (not recorded which). The chain carries TRBV2 and TRBJ2-2; 7 bases fit TRBD1. The CDR3 DNA follows: TGTGCCAGCAGCCGAGGACAGGAACGAAACGGGGAGCTGTTTTTT. It yields the protein CASSRGQERNGELFF.